This T cell receptor beta chain was recorded in a study of T cells after yellow fever vaccination. Looking at the study overall: Libraries from low-cell-number fractions were prepared with the SMART-Seq v4 Ultra Low Input RNA kit. Whole-study results and caveats: Most clones from primary vaccination resurfaced after the booster (around 95% CD4, more than 75% CD8). Sorted repertoires could include abundant contaminating clonotypes from bulk cells.

The CDR3 spans 16 residues. V gave up 0 bases and J gave up 6 bases; unmatched junction bases: 8. The germline V gene has CDR1 DFQATT and CDR2 SNEGSKA (reference sequence). TCR cDNA, made by 5'RACE template switching, carried an added universal primer site and UMIs. TCRdb reprocessed the 5' RACE reads with MiXCR, giving one entry per CDR3 protein. The repertoire consists of about 73,000 distinct CDR3 sequences, with 7.5% to 9% occurring once and the leading ten covering around 45%. Worth noting for this clonotype: Its antigen remains unknown.

The rearrangement uses TRBV20-1 and TRBJ2-1; 10 bases align to TRBD2. This TCR was sampled from a young man who received the YFV17D yellow fever vaccine. The specimen was CD8+ T cells sorted from PBMCs, collected on the day of the yellow fever booster vaccination. The CDR3: CSAREGGGLAPNEQFF. The CDR3 nucleotides are TGCAGTGCTAGAGAGGGTGGGGGACTAGCGCCCAATGAGCAGTTCTTC.